This TCR beta chain was identified during a study of post-analysis software for immune sequencing data (dated by TCRdb to the mid-2010s). Regarding the complete study: Recorded disease courses included relapsing-remitting, secondary progressive and progressive-relapsing multiple sclerosis, with some patients lacking subtype annotation. The patient repertoires were compared against approximately ten previously published healthy control repertoires obtained from donors aged about 6 to 27 years. A subset of samples was prepared in parallel using single-end sample barcoding, then pooled and co-amplified after Illumina adapter ligation.

The library was built by means of PCR. Sequencer: Illumina HiSeq 2500. To reduce PCR and sequencing biases, unique molecular identifiers were incorporated into the TCR beta cDNA libraries. Roughly 500,000 cDNA molecules were obtained for every 1 to 10 million input T cells, so each molecule roughly corresponded to one T cell. The same protocol used for the earlier healthy control dataset was applied to prepare and sequence the patient libraries. Within a given batch, samples were prepared together, multiplexed and sequenced on the same HiSeq lane. As for how the authors treated the data: Raw barcoded reads were processed with MIGEC, and single-read molecular identifier groups were discarded before consensus assembly and CDR3 extraction. VDJtools was used for post-analysis of the clonotype tables, and diversity was normalized by down-sampling every dataset to the size of the smallest sample. In repertoire overlap clustering, CDR3 amino acid sequences, but not nucleotide sequences, were matched to correct batch-related cross-sample contamination. TCRdb cleaned the public reads at Q25 with fastp, built clones with MiXCR and kept in-frame beta chains. Every CDR3 protein is listed once, alongside the most common genes and DNA of its rows. These V and J calls are TCRdb output, not the study's own analysis. This sample is represented by roughly 870,000 distinct CDR3 sequences; approximately 53% of them were singletons. The ten top clones hold 4.6% of the sample.

General conclusions and limits of the study: The control group was slightly older than the multiple sclerosis patient group. When samples were clustered directly using the F measure, samples prepared in the same batch co-clustered strongly, which prompted a batch-effect correction. Significantly lower normalized Chao1 diversity was found in multiple sclerosis patients than in controls, suggesting substantial peripheral T-cell clonal expansion. Significantly higher frequencies in patients than in controls were found for about 5 TRBV segments, including TRBV5-6, TRBV5-1 and TRBV20-1.

Details on this clonotype: Which antigen it targets is not known. No base quality values were provided; no much bigger clone lies one nucleotide off.

The CDR3 starts with the cysteine, ends with the phenylalanine, and has 15 residues. The DNA shown is the 45-base CDR3, in frame from base 1. Based on the germline V gene (reference sequence), the CDR1 and CDR2 sequences are LGHDT and YNNKEL. TCR beta repertoires were profiled from peripheral blood of 13 young patients with multiple sclerosis to demonstrate the VDJtools post-analysis software. Multiple sclerosis patients were children and adolescents aged about 6 to 15 years. Specimen: blood. This TCR derives from a girl aged 10-17 years with multiple sclerosis. Recombination connected TRBV3-1 to TRBJ2-5; 11 central nucleotides agree with TRBD1. The J call may be faulty, since TRBJ2-7 better matches the DNA end. The CDR3 in this case is CASSQAGTGGNEQYF. The bases read TGTGCCAGCAGCCAAGCTGGGACAGGGGGTAACGAGCAGTACTTC.